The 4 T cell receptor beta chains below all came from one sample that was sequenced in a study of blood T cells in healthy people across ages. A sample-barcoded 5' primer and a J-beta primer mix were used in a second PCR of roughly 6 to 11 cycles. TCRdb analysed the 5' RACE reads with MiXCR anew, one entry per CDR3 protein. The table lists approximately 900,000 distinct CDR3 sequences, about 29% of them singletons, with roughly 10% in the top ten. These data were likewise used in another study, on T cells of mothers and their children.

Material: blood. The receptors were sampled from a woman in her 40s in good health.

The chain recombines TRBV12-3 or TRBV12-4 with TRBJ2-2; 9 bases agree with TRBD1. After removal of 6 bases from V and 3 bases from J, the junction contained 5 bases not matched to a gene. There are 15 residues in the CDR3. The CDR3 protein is CASSIDRGDTGELFF. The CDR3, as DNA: TGTGCCAGCAGCATCGACAGGGGGGACACCGGGGAGCTGTTTTTT.

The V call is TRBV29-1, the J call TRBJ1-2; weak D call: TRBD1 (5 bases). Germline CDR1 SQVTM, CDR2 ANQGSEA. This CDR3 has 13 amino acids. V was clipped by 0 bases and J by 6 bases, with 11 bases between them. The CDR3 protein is CSVEDIWTNGYTF. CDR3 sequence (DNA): TGCAGCGTTGAAGACATATGGACAAATGGCTACACCTTC.

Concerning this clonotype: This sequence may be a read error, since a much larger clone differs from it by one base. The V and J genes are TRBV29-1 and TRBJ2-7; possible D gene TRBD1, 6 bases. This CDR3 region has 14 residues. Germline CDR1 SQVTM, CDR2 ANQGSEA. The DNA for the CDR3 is TGCGGCGTTGGACCTACAGGGAGAACGTACGAGCAGTACTTC. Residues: CGVGPTGRTYEQYF.

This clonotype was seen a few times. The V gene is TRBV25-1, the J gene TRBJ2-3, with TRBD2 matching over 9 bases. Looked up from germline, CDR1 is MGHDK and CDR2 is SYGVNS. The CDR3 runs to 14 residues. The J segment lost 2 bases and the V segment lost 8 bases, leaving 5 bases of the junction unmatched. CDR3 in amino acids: CASEAGGYTDTQYF. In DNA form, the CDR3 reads TGTGCCAGCGAAGCGGGGGGTTACACAGATACGCAGTATTTT.